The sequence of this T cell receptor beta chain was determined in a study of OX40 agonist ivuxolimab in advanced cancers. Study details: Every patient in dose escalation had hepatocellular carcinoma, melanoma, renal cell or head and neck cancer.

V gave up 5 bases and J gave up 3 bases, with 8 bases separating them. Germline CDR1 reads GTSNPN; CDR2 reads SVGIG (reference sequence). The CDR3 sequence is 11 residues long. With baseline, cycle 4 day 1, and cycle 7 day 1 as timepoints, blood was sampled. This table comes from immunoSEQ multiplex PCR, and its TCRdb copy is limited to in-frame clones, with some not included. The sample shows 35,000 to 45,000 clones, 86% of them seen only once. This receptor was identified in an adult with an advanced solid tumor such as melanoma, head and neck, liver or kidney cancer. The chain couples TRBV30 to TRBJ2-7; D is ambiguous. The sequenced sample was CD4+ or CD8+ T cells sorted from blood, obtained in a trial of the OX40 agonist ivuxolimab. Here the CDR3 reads CAWGRGYEQYF. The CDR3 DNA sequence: TGTGCCTGGGGGCGAGGCTACGAGCAGTACTTC.